These 8 T cell receptor beta chains originate from one sample sequenced in a study of cytomegalovirus exposure and HLA in healthy donors (dated by TCRdb to 2016 to 2017). Libraries were built with the immunoSEQ multiplex PCR assay. For the multiplex PCR, a mixture combining 60 forward primers for TCR Vbeta segments and 13 reverse primers for TCR Jbeta segments was used. TCRdb retrieved this table from immuneACCESS and kept in-frame rearrangements only. Not all clones are present; in checked studies, unresolved V genes account for under half, and no reason is known for the remainder. Present in this sample are approximately 150,000 clones, just under 85% of which were seen just once. The ten largest clones capture 9% to 10% of the sample. Sequencing was carried out using PBMCs. The source of these receptors is a woman in her sixties in good health and CMV-seropositive.

CDR3 in DNA: TGTGCCAGCAGCTTAGTCCTAGCGGGAGGATACGAGCAGTACTTC. Amino acid sequence: CASSLVLAGGYEQYF. This chain links TRBV11-3 with TRBJ2-7, with 11 bases matching TRBD2. V shed 1 base, J shed 4 bases, and the junction held 3 bases outside the gene matches. The CDR3 sequence is 15 residues long. Germline V gives CDR1 SGHNT, CDR2 YENEEA. The full variable domain, rest sourced from reference TRBV11-3 and TRBJ2-7, is EAGVVQSPRYKIIEKKQPVAFWCNPISGHNTLYWYLQNLGQGPELLIRYENEEAVDDSQLPKDRFSAERLKGVDSTLKIQPAELGDSAVYLCASSLVLAGGYEQYFGPGTRLTVT.

The chain couples TRBV9 to TRBJ2-1; D may be TRBD2 (5 bases). Looked up from germline, CDR1 is SGDLS and CDR2 is YYNGEE. The CDR3 is 14 residues long. V was trimmed by 3 bases and J by 8 bases, leaving 15 bases between them. CDR3 nucleotide sequence: TGTGCCAGCAGCGCCGGACTTACCCTCGATGAGCAGTTCTTC. Its translation is CASSAGLTLDEQFF. Drawing the rest from reference TRBV9 and TRBJ2-1, the complete variable domain is DSGVTQTPKHLITATGQRVTLRCSPRSGDLSVYWYQQSLDQGLQFLIQYYNGEERAKGNILERFSAQQFPDLHSELNLSSLELGDSALYFCASSAGLTLDEQFFGPGTRLTVL.

The chain's CDR3 is CASSSGQGEAQPQHF. CDR3 nucleotide sequence: TGTGCCAGCAGTTCCGGACAGGGAGAGGCGCAGCCCCAGCATTTT. V usage is TRBV7-2 and J usage is TRBJ1-5, with 8 positions matching TRBD1. The V and J ends lost 6 bases and 7 bases, in that order; junction bases with no gene match: 11. Germline loops: CDR1 SGHTA, CDR2 FQGNSA. The CDR3 length is 15 residues.

This clone showed up just once. This chain joins TRBV27 and TRBJ2-3; TRBD2 might be the D (6 bases). The V end lost 4 bases, the J end lost 4 bases, and 12 bases lay between the germline ends. The CDR3 contains 14 residues. The V gene's germline CDR1 is MNHEY and CDR2 SMNVEV (reference sequence). The CDR3 is CASSWEESPDTQYF. The CDR3 nucleotides read TGTGCCAGCAGTTGGGAGGAGTCGCCAGATACGCAGTATTTT.

This clone has a handful of counts. V usage is TRBV27 and J usage is TRBJ2-1; 15 bases are a match to TRBD2. The V gene's germline CDR1 is MNHEY and CDR2 SMNVEV (reference sequence). The CDR3 is made up of 17 amino acids. V trimming: 5 bases; J trimming: 8 bases; junction bases outside the gene matches: 10. CDR3 residues: CASSRGLAGGRFDEQFF. CDR3 sequence (DNA): TGTGCCAGCAGTCGAGGACTAGCGGGAGGGCGATTCGATGAGCAGTTCTTC.

The gene calls are TRBV4-1 and TRBJ1-5; TRBD1 aligns across 8 bases. Trimming removed 0 bases from V and 1 base from J; junction bases left unmatched: 2. Germline CDR1 and CDR2: MGHRA and YSYEKL. The CDR3 loop spans 16 amino acids. CDR3 nucleotides: TGCGCCAGCAGCCAAGAAAGACAGGGGAGCAATCAGCCCCAGCATTTT. Translating gives CASSQERQGSNQPQHF.

J is TRBJ2-1 and V is TRBV27, with TRBD2 matching 11 bases. The CDR3 length is 16 residues. Germline-derived CDR1 and CDR2 are MNHEY and SMNVEV (reference sequence). The V gene end was trimmed by 5 bases and the J gene end by 4 bases; junction bases not matched to a gene: 7. For the CDR3, the DNA is TGTGCCAGCAGTCCGATAGCGGGAGGGGGGTACAATGAGCAGTTCTTC. Translation gives CASSPIAGGGYNEQFF.

The rearrangement uses TRBV4-1 and TRBJ2-3; no definite D call. The germline V gene has CDR1 MGHRA and CDR2 YSYEKL. Trimming cost V 4 bases and J 6 bases, with 8 bases left between them. The CDR3 is 12 amino acids. The CDR3 reads CASSLAADTQYF. DNA for the CDR3: TGCGCCAGCAGCCTCGCGGCGGATACGCAGTATTTT.